These 19 T cell receptor beta chains came from one sample sequenced in a study of shared clonotypes between healthy human individuals. Clones were read by immunoSEQ multiplex PCR, and TCRdb kept only the in-frame ones, dropping some. The table lists about 1.5 million clones, approximately 98% of them singletons. The material sequenced was naive CD4+ T cells sorted from blood. As for subset: CD45RA+ positively selected. The receptors stem from a man aged 30 to 39 in good health.

This clone is a singleton in its sample. This chain uses TRBV4-3 with TRBJ2-7; D may be TRBD1 (6 bases). The CDR3 spans 14 residues. The germline V gene encodes CDR1 LGHNA and CDR2 YSLEER. Deletions cut 1 base from V and 3 bases from J, with 10 bases between. The CDR3, as DNA: TGCGCCAGCAGCCAAGTTACAGGGAACTACGAGCAGTACTTC. It translates to CASSQVTGNYEQYF.

The chain recombines TRBV9 with TRBJ2-1; TRBD2 might be the D (7 bases). Germline V CDR1 and CDR2: SGDLS, YYNGEE. Trimming pared 0 bases from V and 7 bases from J, leaving 20 bases between. CDR3 length: 17 residues. CDR3 sequence reads: CASSVVGSGKGGNEQFF. CDR3 nucleotides: TGTGCCAGCAGCGTAGTAGGTAGCGGCAAGGGGGGGAATGAGCAGTTCTTC.

This chain joins TRBV7-6 and TRBJ2-3, with 10 nucleotides matching TRBD2. With 1 base clipped from V and 6 bases from J, the junction kept 10 bases outside the gene matches. Germline V gene sequence: CDR1 SGHVS, CDR2 FNYEAQ. The CDR3 totals 17 residues. CDR3 in amino acids: CASSLEASGSFTDTQYF. In nucleotides, the CDR3 is TGTGCCAGCAGCTTAGAGGCTAGCGGGAGTTTTACGGATACGCAGTATTTT.

The chain uses TRBV18 and TRBJ2-3, with 8 positions matching TRBD1. Losses at the gene ends were 8 bases for V and 5 bases for J; bases not matched to a gene: 6. CDR3 length equals 13 residues. Germline CDR1 reads KGHSH; CDR2 reads LQKENI. CDR3 in amino acids: CASARDRGDTQYF. CDR3 DNA: TGTGCCAGCGCCAGAGACAGGGGAGATACGCAGTATTTT.

This chain uses TRBV14 with TRBJ2-7, with 12 positions matching TRBD1. V trimming: 6 bases; J trimming: 4 bases; junction bases outside the gene matches: 19. Looked up from germline, CDR1 is SGHDN and CDR2 is FVKESK. The CDR3 is 19 amino acids. CDR3 sequence reads: CASSHYVPGQGAWEYEQYF. DNA for the CDR3: TGTGCCAGCAGTCACTACGTTCCGGGACAGGGGGCATGGGAATACGAGCAGTACTTC.

V usage is TRBV18 and J usage is TRBJ1-1; D is undetermined. The CDR3 spans 15 residues. In germline, CDR1 is KGHSH, CDR2 LQKENI. V gave up 2 bases and J gave up 0 bases, with 10 bases separating them. The CDR3 DNA sequence: TGTGCCAGCTCACCATCGGCGAGTATGAACACTGAAGCTTTCTTT. Translation gives CASSPSASMNTEAFF.

As concerns this clone: Additional DNA sequences in this sample encode the identical CDR3. J is TRBJ1-3 and V is TRBV9; D is uncertain. V was shortened by 2 bases and J by 0 bases, with 6 bases between the two germline ends. This CDR3 is built from 14 residues. Germline lookup yields CDR1 SGDLS and CDR2 YYNGEE. CDR3 residues: CASSVLSSGNTIYF. Written as DNA, the CDR3 is TGTGCCAGCAGCGTGCTGAGCTCTGGAAACACCATATATTTT.

This chain connects TRBV5-5 to TRBJ1-2; D gene ambiguous. CDR3 size: 13 residues. Trimming shortened V by 1 base and J by 8 bases, and 12 bases separated the two germline ends. Per the germline V gene, CDR1 is SGHKS and CDR2 is YYEKEE (reference sequence). The CDR3 reads CASSLSLLGGYTF. CDR3 bases: TGTGCCAGCAGCTTGTCGCTCCTGGGAGGCTACACCTTC.

CDR3 DNA: TGTGCCAGCAGTTTCCAACGACGGAACACTGAAGCTTTCTTT. It codes for CASSFQRRNTEAFF. The rearrangement uses TRBV28 and TRBJ1-1; D gene ambiguous. Per the germline V gene, CDR1 is MDHEN and CDR2 is SYDVKM. V dropped 3 bases and J dropped 1 base, with 9 bases sitting between them. The CDR3 spans 14 residues.

The V gene is TRBV5-5, the J gene TRBJ2-7, with TRBD1 matching over 12 bases. Germline V gene lookup returns CDR1 SGHKS and CDR2 YYEKEE (reference sequence). This CDR3 spans 14 amino acids. Trimming took 9 bases from V and 1 from J; bases not matched to a gene: 5. The CDR3 loop is CATKGQGASYEQYF. The DNA of the CDR3 is TGTGCCACGAAGGGACAGGGGGCTTCCTACGAGCAGTACTTC.

The chain recombines TRBV28 with TRBJ2-7, with TRBD2 matching 11 bases. This CDR3 has 15 residues. The J segment lost 4 bases and the V segment lost 5 bases, leaving 7 bases of the junction unmatched. CDR1 and CDR2 from the germline V gene are MDHEN and SYDVKM. CDR3 region: CASSPGLAGLYEQYF. In DNA, the CDR3 is TGTGCCAGCAGTCCCGGACTAGCGGGTCTATACGAGCAGTACTTC.

This chain connects TRBV5-8 to TRBJ2-1, with 12 nucleotides matching TRBD2. CDR1 and CDR2 (germline): SGHTS, YDEGEE. V dropped 5 bases and J dropped 5; count of bases not matched to a gene: 5. The CDR3 length is 15 residues. The CDR3 here is CASSYGLAGNNEQFF. The CDR3 DNA follows: TGTGCCAGCAGTTATGGACTAGCGGGGAACAATGAGCAGTTCTTC.

J is TRBJ2-3 and V is TRBV5-1, with TRBD1 matching over 9 bases. The CDR3 sequence is 16 residues long. Germline V gene lookup returns CDR1 SGHRS and CDR2 YFSETQ. V trimming: 2 bases; J trimming: 0 bases; junction bases outside the gene matches: 4. The CDR3, as DNA: TGCGCCAGCAGCTTCCGGGACAGGGTTAGCACAGATACGCAGTATTTT. It codes for CASSFRDRVSTDTQYF.

The chain recombines TRBV10-3 with TRBJ1-5; D uncertain. Germline values: CDR1 ENHRY, CDR2 SYGVKD. CDR3 size: 15 residues. V lost 0 bases and J lost 2, with 8 bases in between. This CDR3 reads CAISESGVGNQPQHF. For the CDR3, the DNA is TGTGCCATCAGTGAGTCTGGAGTAGGCAATCAGCCCCAGCATTTT.

This clone has just a few counts. A junction end diverges from the germline sequence, so it may reflect a read error. The chain recombines TRBV6-1 with TRBJ1-2; unclear D gene. The germline CDR1 and CDR2 sequences are MNHNS and SASEGT. CDR3 length equals 13 residues. The CDR3 region is CASREESLGGYTF. As DNA, the CDR3 is TGTGCCAGCAGGGAAGAGAGTTTAGGGGGCTACACCTTC.

The chain joins TRBV28 to TRBJ2-1; the D gene is possibly TRBD2 (6 bases). Trimming cost V 7 bases and J 0 bases, with 22 bases left between them. This CDR3 spans 18 amino acids. Per germline, CDR1 MDHEN and CDR2 SYDVKM. The CDR3 DNA reads TGTGCCAGCAACTCTCGCGGGGCGATAGCAGTCTCCTACAATGAGCAGTTCTTC. It yields the protein CASNSRGAIAVSYNEQFF.

This rearrangement joins TRBV27 to TRBJ2-1; 8 bases agree with TRBD1. The junction had 8 bases not matched to a gene; V was cut back by 1 base and J by 0 bases. In germline, CDR1 is MNHEY, CDR2 SMNVEV (reference sequence). The CDR3 has 18 residues. CDR3 protein: CASSLWAGGLGSYNEQFF. Written as DNA, the CDR3 is TGTGCCAGCAGTTTATGGGCAGGGGGCTTGGGCTCCTACAATGAGCAGTTCTTC.

This chain connects TRBV6-6 to TRBJ1-1; D may be TRBD1 (5 bases). Germline CDR1 MNHNY, CDR2 SVGAGI (reference sequence). This CDR3 has 16 amino acids. Trimming cost V 6 bases and J 1 base, with 18 bases left between them. In DNA, the CDR3 is TGTGCCAGCAGCCCAACAGAGGGACGGTCGAACACTGAAGCTTTCTTT. The encoded protein is CASSPTEGRSNTEAFF.

The rearrangement joins TRBV5-1 to TRBJ2-1; D perhaps matches TRBD2 (5 bases). This CDR3 has 13 amino acids. Trimming took 1 base from V and 7 from J, leaving 9 bases between them. CDR1 is SGHRS and CDR2 is YFSETQ in the germline V gene. The CDR3 coding sequence is TGCGCCAGCAGCTTGCCTAGCAGTAATGAGCAGTTCTTC. It specifies CASSLPSSNEQFF.